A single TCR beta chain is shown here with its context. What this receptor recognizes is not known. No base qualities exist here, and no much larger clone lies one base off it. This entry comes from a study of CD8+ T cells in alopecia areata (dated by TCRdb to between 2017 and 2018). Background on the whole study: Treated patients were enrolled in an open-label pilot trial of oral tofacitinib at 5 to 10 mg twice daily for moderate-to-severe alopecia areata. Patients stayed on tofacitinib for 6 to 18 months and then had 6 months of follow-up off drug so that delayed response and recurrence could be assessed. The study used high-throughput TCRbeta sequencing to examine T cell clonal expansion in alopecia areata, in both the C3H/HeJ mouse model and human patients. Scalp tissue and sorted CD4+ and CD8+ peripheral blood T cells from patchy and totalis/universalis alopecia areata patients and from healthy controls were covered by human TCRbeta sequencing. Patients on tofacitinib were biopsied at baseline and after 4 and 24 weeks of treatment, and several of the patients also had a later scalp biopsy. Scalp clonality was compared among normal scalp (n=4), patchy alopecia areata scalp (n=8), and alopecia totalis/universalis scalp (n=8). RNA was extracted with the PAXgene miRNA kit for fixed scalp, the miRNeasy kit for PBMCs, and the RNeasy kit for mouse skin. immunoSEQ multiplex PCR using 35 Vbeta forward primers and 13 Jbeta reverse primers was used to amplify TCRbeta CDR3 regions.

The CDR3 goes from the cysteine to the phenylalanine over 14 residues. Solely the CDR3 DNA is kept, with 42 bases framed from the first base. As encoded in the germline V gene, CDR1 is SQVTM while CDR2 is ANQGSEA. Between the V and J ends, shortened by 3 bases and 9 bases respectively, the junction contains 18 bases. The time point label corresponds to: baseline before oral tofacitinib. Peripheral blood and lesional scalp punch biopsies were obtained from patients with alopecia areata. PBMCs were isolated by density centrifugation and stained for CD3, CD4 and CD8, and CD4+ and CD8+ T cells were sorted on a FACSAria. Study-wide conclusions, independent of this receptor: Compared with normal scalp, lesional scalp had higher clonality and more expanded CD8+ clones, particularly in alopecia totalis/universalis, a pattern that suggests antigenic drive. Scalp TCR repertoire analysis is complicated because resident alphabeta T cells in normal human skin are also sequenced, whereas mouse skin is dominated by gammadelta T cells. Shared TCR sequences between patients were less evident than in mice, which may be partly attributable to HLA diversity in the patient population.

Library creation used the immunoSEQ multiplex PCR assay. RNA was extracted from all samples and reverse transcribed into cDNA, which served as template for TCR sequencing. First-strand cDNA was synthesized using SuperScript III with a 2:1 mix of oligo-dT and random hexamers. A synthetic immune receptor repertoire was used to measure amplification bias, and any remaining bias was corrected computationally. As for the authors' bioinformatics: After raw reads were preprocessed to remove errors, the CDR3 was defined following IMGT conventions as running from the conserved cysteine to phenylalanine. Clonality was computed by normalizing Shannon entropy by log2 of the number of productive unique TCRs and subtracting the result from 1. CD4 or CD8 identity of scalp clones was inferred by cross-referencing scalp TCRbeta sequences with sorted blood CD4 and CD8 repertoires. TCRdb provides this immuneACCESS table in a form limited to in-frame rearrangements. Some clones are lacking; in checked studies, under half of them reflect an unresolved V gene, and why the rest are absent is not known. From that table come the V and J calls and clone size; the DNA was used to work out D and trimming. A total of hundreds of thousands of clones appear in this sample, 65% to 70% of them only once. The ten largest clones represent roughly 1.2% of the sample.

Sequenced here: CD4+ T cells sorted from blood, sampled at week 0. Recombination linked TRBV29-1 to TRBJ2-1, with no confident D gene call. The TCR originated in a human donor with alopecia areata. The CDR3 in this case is CSVDRTPDFGEQFF. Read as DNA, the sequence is TGCAGCGTTGACAGGACCCCCGATTTTGGTGAGCAGTTCTTC.